Listed below are T cell receptor beta chains from one sample, sequenced in a study of blood T cell repertoires in COVID-19. Clones were read by immunoSEQ multiplex PCR, and TCRdb kept only the in-frame ones, dropping some. The sample records 100,000 to 150,000 clones, roughly four fifths being singletons. The sample was peripheral blood. These receptors were collected from a woman aged 55-69 years with acute or convalescent COVID-19. The CDR3 runs from the conserved cysteine through the conserved F or W. The D gene is left open where the match is weak. The size entry is marked missing in some rows and otherwise reads once, few, many or a size class.

few | TRBJ1-1 | TRBV5-1 | - | CASRLEGGVNTEAFF | TGCGCCAGCAGACTCGAAGGCGGGGTGAACACTGAAGCTTTCTTT
few | TRBJ1-1 | TRBV7-9 | - | CASSLWREAFF | TGTGCCAGCAGCTTATGGAGAGAAGCTTTCTTT
- | TRBJ2-7 | TRBV12-2 | - | CASRLDSGSSYEQYF | TGTGCAAGTCGCTTAGACTCGGGGAGTTCCTACGAGCAGTACTTC
- | TRBJ1-1 | TRBV29-1 | - | CSVSRENTEAFF | TGCAGCGTTTCCCGGGAGAACACTGAAGCTTTCTTT
once | TRBJ2-5 | TRBV18 | TRBD2 | CASSPPRQSGGATQYF | TGTGCCAGCTCACCCCCGCGTCAATCGGGGGGGGCCACCCAGTACTTC
once | TRBJ1-1 | TRBV5-1 | - | CASSLGWAGQAFF | TGCGCCAGCAGCTTGGGTTGGGCAGGCCAAGCTTTCTTT
- | TRBJ1-1 | TRBV14 | - | CASARPGDRTEAFF | TGTGCCAGCGCTAGGCCCGGGGATCGCACTGAAGCTTTCTTT
- | TRBJ1-1 | TRBV3-1/TRBV3-2 | TRBD1 | CASSLLGTGNTEAFF | TGTGCCAGCAGCCTCTTAGGGACAGGGAACACTGAAGCTTTCTTT
- | TRBJ2-3 | TRBV9 | - | CASSGGSRLVSDTQYF | TGTGCCAGCAGCGGAGGTTCGCGACTAGTGTCAGATACGCAGTATTTT
- | TRBJ1-5 | TRBV5-5 | TRBD1 | CASSLGTGDQPQHF | TGTGCCAGCAGCCTCGGGACAGGGGATCAGCCCCAGCATTTT
- | TRBJ2-3 | TRBV6-4 | - | CASSDSGQGPSGTDTQYF | TGTGCCAGCAGTGACTCGGGGCAGGGCCCCTCTGGTACAGATACGCAGTATTTT